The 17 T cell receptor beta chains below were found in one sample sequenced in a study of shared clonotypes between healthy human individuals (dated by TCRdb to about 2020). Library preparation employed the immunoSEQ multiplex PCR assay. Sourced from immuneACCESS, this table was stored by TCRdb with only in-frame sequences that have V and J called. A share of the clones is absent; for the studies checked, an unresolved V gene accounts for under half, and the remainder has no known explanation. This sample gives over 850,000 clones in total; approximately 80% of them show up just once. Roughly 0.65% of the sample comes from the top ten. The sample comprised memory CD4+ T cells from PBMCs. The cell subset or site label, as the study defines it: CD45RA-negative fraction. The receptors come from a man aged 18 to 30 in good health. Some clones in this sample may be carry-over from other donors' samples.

The CDR3, as DNA: TGTGCCAGCAGAGAGACCGGGACCTTGGATGGCTACACCTTC. Protein sequence: CASRETGTLDGYTF. The chain is built from TRBV2 and TRBJ1-2; D perhaps matches TRBD1 (5 bases). CDR1 SNHLY and CDR2 FYNNEI come from the germline V gene. Between the trimmed V and J ends, which lost 6 bases and 6 bases, there was a span of 17 bases. The CDR3 has 14 residues.

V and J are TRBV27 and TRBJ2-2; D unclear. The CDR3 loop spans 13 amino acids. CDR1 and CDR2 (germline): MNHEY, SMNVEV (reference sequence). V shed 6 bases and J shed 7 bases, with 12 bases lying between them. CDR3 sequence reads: CASRSPFDGELFF. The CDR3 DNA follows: TGTGCCAGCAGGTCCCCATTCGACGGGGAGCTGTTTTTT.

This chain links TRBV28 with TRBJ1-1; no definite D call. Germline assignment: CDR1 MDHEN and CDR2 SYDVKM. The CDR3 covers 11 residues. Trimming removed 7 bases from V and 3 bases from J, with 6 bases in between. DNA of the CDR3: TGTGCCAGCATTGATTACACTGAAGCTTTCTTT. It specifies CASIDYTEAFF.

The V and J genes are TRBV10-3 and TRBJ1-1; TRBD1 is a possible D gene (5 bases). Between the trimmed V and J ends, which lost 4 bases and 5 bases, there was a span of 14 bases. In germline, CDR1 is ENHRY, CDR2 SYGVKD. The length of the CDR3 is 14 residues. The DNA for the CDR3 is TGTGCCATCAGTGGGAATCAGGGATTTACTGAAGCTTTCTTT. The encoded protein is CAISGNQGFTEAFF.

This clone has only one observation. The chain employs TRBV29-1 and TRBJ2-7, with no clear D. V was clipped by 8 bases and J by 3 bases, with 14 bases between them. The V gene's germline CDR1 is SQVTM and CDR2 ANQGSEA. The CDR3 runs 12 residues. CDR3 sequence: CSTLGFSYEQYF. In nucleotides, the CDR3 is TGCAGCACCCTCGGGTTTAGCTACGAGCAGTACTTC.

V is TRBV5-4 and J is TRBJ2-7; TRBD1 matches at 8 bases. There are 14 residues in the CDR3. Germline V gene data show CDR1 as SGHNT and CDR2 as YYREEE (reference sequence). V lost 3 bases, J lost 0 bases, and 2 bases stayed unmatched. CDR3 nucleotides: TGTGCCAGCAGCTGGGGGACAGGCTCCTACGAGCAGTACTTC. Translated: CASSWGTGSYEQYF.

The CDR3 region is CASRVGRYSEQFF. CDR3 DNA sequence: TGTGCCAGCAGGGTGGGGCGGTATAGTGAGCAGTTCTTC. The chain links TRBV11-2 to TRBJ2-1; the D gene is possibly TRBD1 (5 bases). CDR1 is SGHAT and CDR2 is FQNNGV in the germline V gene. V gave up 6 bases and J gave up 9 bases, with 15 bases separating them. CDR3 length: 13 residues.

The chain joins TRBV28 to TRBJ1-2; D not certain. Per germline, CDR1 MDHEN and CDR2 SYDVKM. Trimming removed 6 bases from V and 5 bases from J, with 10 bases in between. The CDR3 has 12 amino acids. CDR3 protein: CASSRQKYGYTF. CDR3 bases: TGTGCCAGCAGCCGGCAGAAATATGGCTACACCTTC.

For the CDR3, the DNA is TGTGCCAGCAGTGCCCGACTAGCTTCTGAGCAGTTCTTC. It translates to CASSARLASEQFF. The chain joins TRBV2 to TRBJ2-1, with 7 bases that match TRBD2. The trim removed 4 bases at V and 9 bases at J, leaving 6 bases unmatched. In germline, CDR1 is SNHLY, CDR2 FYNNEI. CDR3 length: 13 amino acids.

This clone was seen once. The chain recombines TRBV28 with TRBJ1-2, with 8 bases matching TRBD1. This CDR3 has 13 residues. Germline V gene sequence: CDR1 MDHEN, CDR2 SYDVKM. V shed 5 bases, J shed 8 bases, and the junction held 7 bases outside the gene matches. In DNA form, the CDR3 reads TGTGCCAGCAGTCTAATGGACAGGGACGGCTACACCTTC. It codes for CASSLMDRDGYTF.

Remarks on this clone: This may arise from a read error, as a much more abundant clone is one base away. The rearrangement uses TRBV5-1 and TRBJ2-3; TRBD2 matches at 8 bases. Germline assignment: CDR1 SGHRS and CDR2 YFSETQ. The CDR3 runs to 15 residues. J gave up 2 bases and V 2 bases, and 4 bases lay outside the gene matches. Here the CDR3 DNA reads TGCGCCAGCAGCTTAGTACTAGCGGACACAGATACGCAGTATTTT. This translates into CASSLVLADTDTQYF.

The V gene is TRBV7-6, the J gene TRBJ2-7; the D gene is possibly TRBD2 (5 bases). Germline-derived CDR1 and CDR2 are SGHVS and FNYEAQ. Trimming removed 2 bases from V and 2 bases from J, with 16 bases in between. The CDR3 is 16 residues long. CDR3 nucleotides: TGTGCCAGCAGCTTACTAGGGCAAAGCGGACCCTACGAGCAGTACTTC. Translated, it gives CASSLLGQSGPYEQYF.

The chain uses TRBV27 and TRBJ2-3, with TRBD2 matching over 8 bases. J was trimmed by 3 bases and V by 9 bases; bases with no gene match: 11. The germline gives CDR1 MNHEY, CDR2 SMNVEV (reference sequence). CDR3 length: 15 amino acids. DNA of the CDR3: TGTGCCAGTCAAAAAGGGGCTAGCGGGACAGATACGCAGTATTTT. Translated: CASQKGASGTDTQYF.

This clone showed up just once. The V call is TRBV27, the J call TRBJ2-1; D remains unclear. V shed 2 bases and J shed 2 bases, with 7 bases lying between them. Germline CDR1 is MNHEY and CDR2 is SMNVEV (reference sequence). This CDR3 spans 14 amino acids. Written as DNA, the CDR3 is TGTGCCAGCAGTTTAATTGGGACCTACAATGAGCAGTTCTTC. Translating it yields CASSLIGTYNEQFF.

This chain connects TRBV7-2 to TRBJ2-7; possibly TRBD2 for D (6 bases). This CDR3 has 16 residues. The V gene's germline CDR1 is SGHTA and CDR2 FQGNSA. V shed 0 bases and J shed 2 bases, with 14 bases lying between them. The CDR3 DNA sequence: TGTGCCAGCAGCTTAGCGCCGGTAGCGGCTCCCTACGAGCAGTACTTC. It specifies CASSLAPVAAPYEQYF. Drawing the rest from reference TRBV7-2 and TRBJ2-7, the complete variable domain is GAGVSQSPSNKVTEKGKDVELRCDPISGHTALYWYRQSLGQGLEFLIYFQGNSAPDKSGLPSDRFSAERTGGSVSTLTIQRTQQEDSAVYLCASSLAPVAAPYEQYFGPGTRLTVT.

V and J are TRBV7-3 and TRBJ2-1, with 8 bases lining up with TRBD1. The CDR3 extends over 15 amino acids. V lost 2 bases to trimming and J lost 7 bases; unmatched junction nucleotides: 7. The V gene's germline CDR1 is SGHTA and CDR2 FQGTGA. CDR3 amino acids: CASSLVQGALNEQFF. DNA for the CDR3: TGTGCCAGCAGCTTAGTCCAGGGGGCGTTAAATGAGCAGTTCTTC.

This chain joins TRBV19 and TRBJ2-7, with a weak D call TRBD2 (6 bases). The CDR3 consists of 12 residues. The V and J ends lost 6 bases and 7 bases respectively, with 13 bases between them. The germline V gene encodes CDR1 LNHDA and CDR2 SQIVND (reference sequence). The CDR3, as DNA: TGTGCCAGTAGCTCCAGGGCGGGGGAGCAGTACTTC. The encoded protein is CASSSRAGEQYF.